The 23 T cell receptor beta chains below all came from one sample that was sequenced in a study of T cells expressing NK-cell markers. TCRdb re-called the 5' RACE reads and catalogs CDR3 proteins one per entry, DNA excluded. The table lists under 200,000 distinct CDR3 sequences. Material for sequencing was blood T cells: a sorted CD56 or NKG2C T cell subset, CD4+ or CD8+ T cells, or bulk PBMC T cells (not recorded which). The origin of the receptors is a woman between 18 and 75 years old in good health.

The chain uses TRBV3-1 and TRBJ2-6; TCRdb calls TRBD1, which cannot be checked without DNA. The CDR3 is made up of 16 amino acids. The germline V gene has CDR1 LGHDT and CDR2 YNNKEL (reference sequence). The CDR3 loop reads CASSQDHRAGANVLTF.

CDR3 sequence reads: CASSFGGTNNEQFF. This chain links TRBV5-6 with TRBJ2-1; the TRBD1 assignment by TCRdb is unverifiable without DNA. The CDR3 is 14 residues long. Germline V gene lookup returns CDR1 SGHDT and CDR2 YYEEEE. The variable domain in full, with the rest retrieved from reference TRBV5-6 and TRBJ2-1, is DAGVTQSPTHLIKTRGQQVTLRCSPKSGHDTVSWYQQALGQGPQFIFQYYEEEERQRGNFPDRFSGHQFPNYSSELNVNALLLGDSALYLCASSFGGTNNEQFFGPGTRLTVL.

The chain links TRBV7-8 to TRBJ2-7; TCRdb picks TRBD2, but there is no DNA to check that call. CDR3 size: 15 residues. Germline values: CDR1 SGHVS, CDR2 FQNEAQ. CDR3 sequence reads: CASSLAAGGEGEQYF.

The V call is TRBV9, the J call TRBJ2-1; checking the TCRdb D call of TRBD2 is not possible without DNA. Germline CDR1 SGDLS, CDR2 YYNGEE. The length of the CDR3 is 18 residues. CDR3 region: CASSSHPPSAGGGHEQFF.

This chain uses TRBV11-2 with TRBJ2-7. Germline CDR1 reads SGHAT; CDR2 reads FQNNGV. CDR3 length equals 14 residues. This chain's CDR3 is CASSLDFPPYEQYF.

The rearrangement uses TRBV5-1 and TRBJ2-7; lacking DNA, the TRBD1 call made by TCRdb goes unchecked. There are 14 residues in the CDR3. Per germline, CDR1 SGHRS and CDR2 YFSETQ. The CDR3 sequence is CASSLRGADSEQYF. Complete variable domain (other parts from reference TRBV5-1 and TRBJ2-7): KAGVTQTPRYLIKTRGQQVTLSCSPISGHRSVSWYQQTPGQGLQFLFEYFSETQRNKGNFPGRFSGRQFSNSRSEMNVSTLELGDSALYLCASSLRGADSEQYFGPGTRLTVT.

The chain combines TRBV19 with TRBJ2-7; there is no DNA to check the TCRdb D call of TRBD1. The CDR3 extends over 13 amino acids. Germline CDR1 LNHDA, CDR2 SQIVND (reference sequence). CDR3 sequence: CASKGQDAYEQYF.

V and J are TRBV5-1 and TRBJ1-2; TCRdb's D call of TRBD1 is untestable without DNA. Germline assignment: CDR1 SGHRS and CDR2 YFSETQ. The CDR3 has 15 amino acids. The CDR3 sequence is CASSKGPGGDYGYTF. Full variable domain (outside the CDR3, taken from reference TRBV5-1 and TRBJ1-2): KAGVTQTPRYLIKTRGQQVTLSCSPISGHRSVSWYQQTPGQGLQFLFEYFSETQRNKGNFPGRFSGRQFSNSRSEMNVSTLELGDSALYLCASSKGPGGDYGYTFGSGTRLTVV.

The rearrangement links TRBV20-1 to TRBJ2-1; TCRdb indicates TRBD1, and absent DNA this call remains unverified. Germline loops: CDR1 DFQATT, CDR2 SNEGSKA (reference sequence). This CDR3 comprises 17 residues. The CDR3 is CSARVVLREVGYNEQFF.

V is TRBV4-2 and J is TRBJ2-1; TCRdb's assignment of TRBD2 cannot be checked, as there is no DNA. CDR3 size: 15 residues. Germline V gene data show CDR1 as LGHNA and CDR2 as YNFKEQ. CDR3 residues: CASSRLAGGVNEQFF.

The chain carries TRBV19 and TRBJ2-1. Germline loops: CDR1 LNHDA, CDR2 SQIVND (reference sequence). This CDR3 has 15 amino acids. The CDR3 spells CASSMGRNSYNEQFF.

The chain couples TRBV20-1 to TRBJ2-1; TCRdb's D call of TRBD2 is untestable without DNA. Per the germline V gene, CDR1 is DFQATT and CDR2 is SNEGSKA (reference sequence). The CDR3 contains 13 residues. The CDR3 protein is CSPLAASYNEQFF.

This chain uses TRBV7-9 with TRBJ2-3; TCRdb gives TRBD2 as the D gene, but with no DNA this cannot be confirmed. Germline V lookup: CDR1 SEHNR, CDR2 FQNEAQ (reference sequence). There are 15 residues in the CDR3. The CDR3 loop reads CASTISSGSTDTQYF.

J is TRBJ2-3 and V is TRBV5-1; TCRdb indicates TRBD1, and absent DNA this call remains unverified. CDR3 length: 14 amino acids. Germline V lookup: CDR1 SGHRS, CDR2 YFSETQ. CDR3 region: CASGDRGNTDTQYF.

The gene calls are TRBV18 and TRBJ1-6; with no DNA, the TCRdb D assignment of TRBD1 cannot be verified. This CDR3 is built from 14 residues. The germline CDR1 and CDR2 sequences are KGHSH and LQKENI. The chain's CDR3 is CASSPGQNNSPLHF.

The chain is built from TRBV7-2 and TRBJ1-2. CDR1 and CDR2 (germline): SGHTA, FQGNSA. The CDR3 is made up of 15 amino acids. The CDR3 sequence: CASSTQSGGGSGYTF.

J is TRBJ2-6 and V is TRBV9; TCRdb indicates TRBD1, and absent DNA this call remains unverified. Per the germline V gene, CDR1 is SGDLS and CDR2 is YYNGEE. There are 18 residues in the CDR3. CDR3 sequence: CASSVVSDRWSGANVLTF.

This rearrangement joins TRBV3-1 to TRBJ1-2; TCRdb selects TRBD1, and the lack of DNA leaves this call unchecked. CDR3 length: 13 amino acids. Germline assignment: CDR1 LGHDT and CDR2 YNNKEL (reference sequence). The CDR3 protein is CASSHRPQRGYTF.

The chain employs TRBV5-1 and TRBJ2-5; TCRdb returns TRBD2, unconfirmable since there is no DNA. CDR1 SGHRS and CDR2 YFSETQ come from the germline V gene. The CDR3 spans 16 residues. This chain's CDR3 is CASSLNSGGAGETQYF.

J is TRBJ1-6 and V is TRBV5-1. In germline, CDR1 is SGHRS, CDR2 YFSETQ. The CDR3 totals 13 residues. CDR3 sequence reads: CASSLDPNSPLHF.

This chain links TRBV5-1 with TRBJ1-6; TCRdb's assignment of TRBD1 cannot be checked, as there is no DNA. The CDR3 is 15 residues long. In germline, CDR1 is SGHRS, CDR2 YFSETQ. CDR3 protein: CASSQGAGDGSPLHF.

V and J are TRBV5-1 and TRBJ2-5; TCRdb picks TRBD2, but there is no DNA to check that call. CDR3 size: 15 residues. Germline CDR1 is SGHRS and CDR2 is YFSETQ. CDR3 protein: CASSRLAGSGETQYF.

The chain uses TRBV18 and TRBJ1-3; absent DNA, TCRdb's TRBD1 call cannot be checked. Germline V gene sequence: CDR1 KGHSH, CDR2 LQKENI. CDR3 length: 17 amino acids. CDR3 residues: CASSPRGRGTAGNTIYF. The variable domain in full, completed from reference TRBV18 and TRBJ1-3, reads NAGVMQNPRHLVRRRGQEARLRCSPMKGHSHVYWYRQLPEEGLKFMVYLQKENIIDESGMPKERFSAEFPKEGPSILRIQQVVRGDSAAYFCASSPRGRGTAGNTIYFGEGSWLTVV.